The following is a T cell receptor (beta chain) sequence with its context. This entry belongs to a study of OX40 agonist ivuxolimab in advanced cancers. The length of the CDR3 is 13 residues. Looked up from germline, CDR1 is SGHAT and CDR2 is FQNNGV. V was pared by 1 base and J by 6 bases, with 7 bases between. Data came from immunoSEQ multiplex PCR; TCRdb stores just in-frame clones and leaves some out. The repertoire holds 70,000 to 95,000 clones, with over 90% as singletons. This chain uses TRBV11-2 with TRBJ2-4; D ambiguous. This receptor was identified in an adult with an advanced solid tumor such as melanoma, head and neck, liver or kidney cancer. Sequenced material: CD4+ or CD8+ T cells sorted from blood, taken in a trial of the OX40 agonist ivuxolimab. The CDR3 DNA sequence: TGTGCCAGCAGCTTAGCGGACGGAAACATTCAGTACTTC. It translates to CASSLADGNIQYF. The whole variable domain, filled in from reference TRBV11-2 and TRBJ2-4, reads EAGVAQSPRYKIIEKRQSVAFWCNPISGHATLYWYQQILGQGPKLLIQFQNNGVVDDSQLPKDRFSAERLKGVDSTLKIQPAKLEDSAVYLCASSLADGNIQYFGAGTRLSVL.